This T cell receptor beta chain derives from a study of blood T cell repertoires in COVID-19. Trimming took 4 bases from V and 3 from J; bases not matched to a gene: 7. The CDR3 is 15 residues long. Germline CDR1 SQVTM, CDR2 ANQGSEA. TCRdb keeps only in-frame clones here, not all; method: immunoSEQ multiplex PCR. The sample includes fewer than 350,000 clones, 90% of them seen just once. This receptor was obtained from a woman aged 18-29 years with acute COVID-19. V gene TRBV29-1 combines with J gene TRBJ2-7, with 12 bases that match TRBD1. The sequenced material came from PBMCs or T cells enriched from blood (not recorded which). The CDR3 nucleotides read TGCAGCGTTGTAACCGGGACAGGGGGCGTCTACGAGCAGTACTTC. Translation: CSVVTGTGGVYEQYF.